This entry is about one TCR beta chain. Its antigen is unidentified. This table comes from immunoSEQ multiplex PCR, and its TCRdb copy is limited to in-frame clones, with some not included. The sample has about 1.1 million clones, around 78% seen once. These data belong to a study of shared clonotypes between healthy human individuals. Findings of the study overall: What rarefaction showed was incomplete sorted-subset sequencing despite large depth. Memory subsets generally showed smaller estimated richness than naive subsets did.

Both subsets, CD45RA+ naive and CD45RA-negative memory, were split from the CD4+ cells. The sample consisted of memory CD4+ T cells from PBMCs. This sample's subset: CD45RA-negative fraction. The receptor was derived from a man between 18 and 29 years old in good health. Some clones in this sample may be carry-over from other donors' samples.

The CDR3 loop reads CAKGGENPYNEQFF. As DNA, the CDR3 is TGTGCCAAGGGGGGGGAAAATCCCTACAATGAGCAGTTCTTC. The chain joins TRBV30 to TRBJ2-1; tentatively, D is TRBD2 (7 bases). The CDR3 loop spans 14 amino acids. Per the germline V gene, CDR1 is GTSNPN and CDR2 is SVGIG (reference sequence). V gave up 8 bases and J gave up 2 bases, with 16 bases separating them.